The 16 T cell receptor beta chains presented below share a single source sample, sequenced in a study of human T cells and chemical hapten exposure. MiXCR, run by TCRdb on the RACE reads, gives a single entry per CDR3 protein. The data show 42,000 or so distinct CDR3 sequences, under 4.5% seen once. Indicated time point: patch test 1, 2 weeks after DPC sensitization. The treatment is: therapeutic diphenylcyclopropenone sensitization with weekly scalp DPC. Sequencing started from total RNA isolated from unfractionated whole blood. This specimen was whole blood, taken in connection with sensitization to the hapten diphenylcyclopropenone (DPC). The receptors come from a man in his forties or fifties with alopecia areata. Some clones in this sample may be carry-over from other donors' samples.

This clonotype was picked up many times. V gene TRBV30 combines with J gene TRBJ1-1; 10 nucleotides line up with TRBD1. There are 15 residues in the CDR3. The germline gives CDR1 GTSNPN, CDR2 SVGIG (reference sequence). The trim removed 1 base at V and 5 bases at J, leaving 7 bases unmatched. The CDR3: CAWSELGQGRTEAFF. The CDR3, as DNA: TGTGCCTGGAGTGAGTTGGGACAGGGGCGAACTGAAGCTTTCTTT.

This clonotype was recorded at least ten times. The gene calls are TRBV28 and TRBJ2-5; 7 bases are a match to TRBD1. Per the germline V gene, CDR1 is MDHEN and CDR2 is SYDVKM. Trimming removed 6 bases from V and 7 bases from J; junction bases left unmatched: 20. CDR3 length: 17 amino acids. CDR3 sequence (DNA): TGTGCCAGCAGCCCTTCCACCGGGACAGTCTTCAAAGGGACCCAGTACTTC. It translates to CASSPSTGTVFKGTQYF.

Many counts were recorded for this clonotype. The rearrangement links TRBV18 to TRBJ1-4; D ambiguous. This CDR3 contains 14 residues. V lost 0 bases and J lost 4, with 6 bases in between. Germline assignment: CDR1 KGHSH and CDR2 LQKENI. The CDR3 region is CASSPPGDNEKLFF. The CDR3, as DNA: TGTGCCAGCTCACCACCGGGCGATAATGAAAAACTGTTTTTT.

This clonotype has at least ten counts. The CDR3 bases are TGTGCCAGCGCGGGACAGGGAACTATCAGGGGTGAGACCCAGTACTTC. As protein: CASAGQGTIRGETQYF. This chain connects TRBV2 to TRBJ2-5; 9 bases align to TRBD1. J was trimmed by 5 bases and V by 8 bases; bases with no gene match: 15. This CDR3 region has 16 residues. CDR1 and CDR2 from the germline V gene are SNHLY and FYNNEI.

This clonotype was counted many times. The V call is TRBV4-2, the J call TRBJ2-6; 9 positions match TRBD1. V lost 0 bases, J lost 1 base, and 7 bases stayed unmatched. Looked up from germline, CDR1 is LGHNA and CDR2 is YNFKEQ. This CDR3 contains 19 residues. The CDR3 is CASSQEVRTGASGANVLTF. DNA for the CDR3: TGTGCCAGCAGCCAAGAAGTACGGACAGGGGCGTCTGGGGCCAACGTCCTGACTTTC.

This clonotype was recorded many times. The rearrangement links TRBV28 to TRBJ1-5, with TRBD1 matching over 7 bases. The CDR3 loop spans 16 amino acids. Losses at the gene ends were 4 bases for V and 4 bases for J; bases not matched to a gene: 10. The germline V gene has CDR1 MDHEN and CDR2 SYDVKM. The CDR3 loop reads CASSSPSGTANQPQHF. In nucleotides, the CDR3 is TGTGCCAGCAGTTCTCCATCCGGGACAGCAAATCAGCCCCAGCATTTT. The whole variable domain, filled in from reference TRBV28 and TRBJ1-5, reads DVKVTQSSRYLVKRTGEKVFLECVQDMDHENMFWYRQDPGLGLRLIYFSYDVKMKEKGDIPEGYSVSREKKERFSLILESASTNQTSMYLCASSSPSGTANQPQHFGDGTRLSIL.

The rearrangement uses TRBV19 and TRBJ2-5; no definite D call. Germline CDR1 LNHDA, CDR2 SQIVND (reference sequence). The CDR3 length is 11 residues. V was clipped by 4 bases and J by 5 bases, with 5 bases between them. The CDR3 loop reads CASSTEETQYF. The CDR3 region has the DNA TGTGCCAGTAGTACCGAGGAGACCCAGTACTTC.

In its sample, this clonotype was seen many times. The chain employs TRBV28 and TRBJ2-3; 10 nucleotides match TRBD2. The germline gives CDR1 MDHEN, CDR2 SYDVKM. V dropped 6 bases and J dropped 1; count of bases not matched to a gene: 4. There are 15 residues in the CDR3. The CDR3 region is CASSAGTSGTDTQYF. CDR3 DNA: TGTGCCAGCAGCGCCGGGACTAGCGGCACAGATACGCAGTATTTT.

This clonotype was seen ten or more times. The V call is TRBV6-5, the J call TRBJ1-5, with D uncertain. Germline assignment: CDR1 MNHEY and CDR2 SVGAGI. This CDR3 has 13 amino acids. V was cut by 0 bases and J by 7 bases, with 7 bases left in between. The CDR3 sequence: CASSYSVRQPQHF. CDR3 DNA sequence: TGTGCCAGCAGTTACTCTGTTCGGCAGCCCCAGCATTTT.

This clonotype was counted at least ten times. CDR3 sequence reads: CASSLYRGGQPQHF. CDR3 coding DNA: TGTGCCAGCAGCTTGTACAGGGGAGGACAGCCCCAGCATTTT. The chain carries TRBV5-5 and TRBJ1-5; 7 bases fit TRBD1. The CDR3 is made up of 14 amino acids. Trimming at V came to 1 base and at J to 7 bases, leaving 5 bases not matched to a gene. Germline V gene data show CDR1 as SGHKS and CDR2 as YYEKEE (reference sequence).

Many counts were recorded for this clonotype. The gene calls are TRBV5-1 and TRBJ2-1; no firm D call. This CDR3 comprises 14 residues. Germline CDR1 reads SGHRS; CDR2 reads YFSETQ. The ends were cut back, 1 base at V and 6 bases at J, with 11 bases in the middle. CDR3 amino acids: CASSLSEDTNEQFF. For the CDR3, the DNA is TGCGCCAGCAGCTTGTCGGAAGATACCAATGAGCAGTTCTTC. Full variable domain (remainder filled in from reference TRBV5-1 and TRBJ2-1): KAGVTQTPRYLIKTRGQQVTLSCSPISGHRSVSWYQQTPGQGLQFLFEYFSETQRNKGNFPGRFSGRQFSNSRSEMNVSTLELGDSALYLCASSLSEDTNEQFFGPGTRLTVL.

The V and J genes are TRBV6-1 and TRBJ1-2; D remains unclear. The CDR3 covers 12 residues. V was pared by 3 bases and J by 2 bases, with 4 bases between. Per germline, CDR1 MNHNS and CDR2 SASEGT. This CDR3 is CASSDTNYGYTF. CDR3 DNA sequence: TGTGCCAGCAGTGACACCAACTATGGCTACACCTTC.

The rearrangement uses TRBV5-1 and TRBJ2-3; D may be TRBD2 (5 bases). This CDR3 region has 15 residues. V shed 0 bases and J shed 2 bases, with 10 bases lying between them. CDR1 is SGHRS, CDR2 YFSETQ, per germline. CDR3 DNA sequence: TGCGCCAGCAGCTTGGCCGGGATAGACACAGATACGCAGTATTTT. It codes for CASSLAGIDTDTQYF.

This clonotype was detected a few times. V and J are TRBV29-1 and TRBJ2-4, with TRBD2 matching 9 bases. The germline gives CDR1 SQVTM, CDR2 ANQGSEA. Trimming at V came to 6 bases and at J to 5 bases, leaving 2 bases not matched to a gene. CDR3 length equals 12 residues. The CDR3 DNA reads as TGCAGCGTCTTAGCGGGAGAAAACATTCAGTACTTC. Protein sequence: CSVLAGENIQYF.

The chain uses TRBV28 and TRBJ2-3; 14 bases map to TRBD2. Germline V gene lookup returns CDR1 MDHEN and CDR2 SYDVKM. This CDR3 is built from 16 residues. The V gene end was trimmed by 5 bases and the J gene end by 4 bases; junction bases not matched to a gene: 5. CDR3 loop: CASSGGTSGRSDTQYF. CDR3 DNA sequence: TGTGCCAGCAGTGGGGGGACTAGCGGGAGATCAGATACGCAGTATTTT.

The table lists this clonotype with many counts. The CDR3 sequence is CAIGRIDEQYF. CDR3 bases: TGTGCCATTGGCCGAATCGACGAGCAGTACTTC. The chain recombines TRBV10-3 with TRBJ2-7; D not certain. The germline V gene encodes CDR1 ENHRY and CDR2 SYGVKD. V shed 9 bases and J shed 5 bases, with 11 bases lying between them. The CDR3 length is 11 residues.